One and the same sample provided the 8 T cell receptor beta chains below, sequenced in a study of blood T cells in healthy people across ages. Through a sample-barcoded 5' primer and a J-beta primer mix, a second PCR was run for roughly 7 to 11 cycles. TCRdb called the 5' RACE reads again in MiXCR, with one record for every CDR3 protein. The table has 1.5 million to 2 million distinct CDR3 sequences, 35% to 50% seen once. The sequenced sample consisted of blood. The origin of the receptors is a human donor in good health.

This clonotype was detected only a few times. This rearrangement joins TRBV28 to TRBJ2-1; 7 bases are shared with TRBD1. The CDR3 totals 15 residues. Germline-derived CDR1 and CDR2 are MDHEN and SYDVKM. Losses at the gene ends were 6 bases for V and 6 bases for J; bases not matched to a gene: 11. The CDR3 region has the DNA TGTGCCAGCAGGCGAGTGGGACAGAGAATCAATGAGCAGTTCTTC. This codes for CASRRVGQRINEQFF. Drawing the rest from reference TRBV28 and TRBJ2-1, the complete variable domain is DVKVTQSSRYLVKRTGEKVFLECVQDMDHENMFWYRQDPGLGLRLIYFSYDVKMKEKGDIPEGYSVSREKKERFSLILESASTNQTSMYLCASRRVGQRINEQFFGPGTRLTVL.

The genes are TRBV28 and TRBJ2-5; 12 bases match TRBD2. V shed 3 bases and J 3 bases; nucleotides not matched to a gene: 8. The CDR3 is made up of 17 amino acids. Germline loops: CDR1 MDHEN, CDR2 SYDVKM. The CDR3 bases are TGTGCCAGCAGTTTTGCCGCTAGCGGGGGGGCGAAAGAGACCCAGTACTTC. Amino acid sequence: CASSFAASGGAKETQYF.

The sample holds one count of this clonotype. At one boundary the junction diverges from the germline segment, which might be a read error. The J gene is TRBJ2-5, the V gene TRBV7-2; maybe TRBD1 (5 bases). The end of the DNA fits TRBJ2-7 better, so the J call may be wrong. Germline V gene data show CDR1 as SGHTA and CDR2 as FQGNSA. CDR3 length: 12 residues. CDR3 region: CAGSAETGEQYF. As DNA, the CDR3 is TGTGCCGGCAGCGCGGAAACAGGCGAGCAGTACTTC.

In its sample, this clonotype was seen a few times. This sequence joins TRBV19 and TRBJ2-3; a weak D match, TRBD2 (7 bases). V lost 10 bases to trimming and J lost 2 bases, with 25 bases between them. The length of the CDR3 is 17 residues. Germline loops: CDR1 LNHDA, CDR2 SQIVND (reference sequence). The CDR3 sequence: CATRIGGAFANTDTQYF. The CDR3 bases are TGTGCCACCCGTATAGGGGGGGCTTTCGCCAACACAGATACGCAGTATTTT.

As to this clonotype: At one end the junction does not follow the germline gene, possibly because of a read error. V gene TRBV15 combines with J gene TRBJ1-5, with 8 positions matching TRBD1. This CDR3 comprises 16 residues. The germline V gene has CDR1 LNHNV and CDR2 YYDKDF (reference sequence). The CDR3 nucleotides are TGTGCCGCCAGCAGCGACAGGGGCTACGGCAATCAGCCCCAGCATTTT. Protein sequence: CAASSDRGYGNQPQHF.

This clonotype occurred a few times. V is TRBV29-1 and J is TRBJ1-1, with TRBD1 identical over 9 bases. Germline V CDR1 and CDR2: SQVTM, ANQGSEA. Germline trimming cut 4 bases from V and 0 bases from J; bases unmatched to any gene: 6. This CDR3 has 15 residues. The CDR3 sequence: CSVAYRGRLNTEAFF. The DNA of the CDR3 is TGCAGCGTTGCTTACAGGGGGCGATTGAACACTGAAGCTTTCTTT.

This clonotype was seen only once. This may be a read error: a much more frequent sequence differs by one nucleotide. The genes are TRBV4-1 and TRBJ2-7, with D maybe TRBD1 (5 bases). The germline V gene has CDR1 MGHRA and CDR2 YSYEKL. CDR3 length: 13 amino acids. The CDR3 nucleotides are TGCGTCAGCAGCCAAGGGGTAGCCTACGAGCAGTACTTC. Residues: CVSSQGVAYEQYF.

This clonotype was observed a handful of times. The chain employs TRBV3-1 and TRBJ1-5; possibly TRBD1 for D (5 bases). This CDR3 has 15 amino acids. Germline CDR1 reads LGHDT; CDR2 reads YNNKEL (reference sequence). Trimming shortened V by 5 bases and J by 1 base, and 12 bases separated the two germline ends. CDR3 in DNA: TGTGCCAGCAGCACCGGGACGCTGAGCAATCAGCCCCAGCATTTT. It is translated as CASSTGTLSNQPQHF. The full variable domain, rest sourced from reference TRBV3-1 and TRBJ1-5, is DTAVSQTPKYLVTQMGNDKSIKCEQNLGHDTMYWYKQDSKKFLKIMFSYNNKELIINETVPNRFSPKSPDKAHLNLHINSLELGDSAVYFCASSTGTLSNQPQHFGDGTRLSIL.